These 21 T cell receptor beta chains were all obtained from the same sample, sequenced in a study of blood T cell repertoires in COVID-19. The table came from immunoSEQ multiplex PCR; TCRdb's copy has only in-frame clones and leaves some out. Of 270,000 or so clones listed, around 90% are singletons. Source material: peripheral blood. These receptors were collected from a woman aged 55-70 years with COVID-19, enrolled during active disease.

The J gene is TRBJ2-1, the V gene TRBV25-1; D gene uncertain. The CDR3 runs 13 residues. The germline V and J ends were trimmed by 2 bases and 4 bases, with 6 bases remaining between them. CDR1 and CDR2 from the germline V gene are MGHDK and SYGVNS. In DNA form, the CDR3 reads TGTGCCAGCAGTGAAATTAATTACAATGAGCAGTTCTTC. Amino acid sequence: CASSEINYNEQFF. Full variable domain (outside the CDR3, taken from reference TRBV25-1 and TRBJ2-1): EADIYQTPRYLVIGTGKKITLECSQTMGHDKMYWYQQDPGMELHLIHYSYGVNSTEKGDLSSESTVSRIRTEHFPLTLESARPSHTSQYLCASSEINYNEQFFGPGTRLTVL.

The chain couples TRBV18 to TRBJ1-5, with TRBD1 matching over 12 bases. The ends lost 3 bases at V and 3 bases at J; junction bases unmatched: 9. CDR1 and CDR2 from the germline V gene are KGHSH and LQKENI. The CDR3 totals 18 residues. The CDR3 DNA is TGTGCCAGCTCACCCCCGGGGACAGGGGGCATCTTCAATCAGCCCCAGCATTTT. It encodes CASSPPGTGGIFNQPQHF.

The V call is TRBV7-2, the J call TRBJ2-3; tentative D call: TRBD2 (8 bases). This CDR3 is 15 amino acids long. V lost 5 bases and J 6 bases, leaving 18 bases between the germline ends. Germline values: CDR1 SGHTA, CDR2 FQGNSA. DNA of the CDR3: TGTGCCAGCAGCCTTAGCGGGGCGACAGGGGATACGCAGTATTTT. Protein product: CASSLSGATGDTQYF.

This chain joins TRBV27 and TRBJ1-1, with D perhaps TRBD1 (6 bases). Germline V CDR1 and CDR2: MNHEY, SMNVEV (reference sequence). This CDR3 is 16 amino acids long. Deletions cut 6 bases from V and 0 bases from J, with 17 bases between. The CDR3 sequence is CASRSGGQPLNTEAFF. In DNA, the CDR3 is TGTGCCAGCAGGTCCGGTGGACAGCCTTTGAACACTGAAGCTTTCTTT.

The CDR3 DNA reads TGTGCCAGCAGCCTGGGACAGGGTCAGAATGAGCAGTTCTTC. This translates into CASSLGQGQNEQFF. V gene TRBV27 combines with J gene TRBJ2-1; 9 nucleotides line up with TRBD1. The CDR3 totals 14 residues. V trimming: 6 bases; J trimming: 7 bases; junction bases outside the gene matches: 7. Germline V gene data show CDR1 as MNHEY and CDR2 as SMNVEV (reference sequence).

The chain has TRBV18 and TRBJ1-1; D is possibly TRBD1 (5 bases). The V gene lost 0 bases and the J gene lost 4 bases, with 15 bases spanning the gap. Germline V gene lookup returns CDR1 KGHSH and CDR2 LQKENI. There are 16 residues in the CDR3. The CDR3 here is CASSPPPRGGATEAFF. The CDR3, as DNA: TGTGCCAGCTCACCACCACCTAGGGGTGGCGCCACTGAAGCTTTCTTT.

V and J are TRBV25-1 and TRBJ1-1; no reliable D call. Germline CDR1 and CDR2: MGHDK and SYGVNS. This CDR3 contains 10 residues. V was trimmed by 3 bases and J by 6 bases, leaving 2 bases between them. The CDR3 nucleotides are TGTGCCAGCAGTGACTCTGAAGCTTTCTTT. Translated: CASSDSEAFF.

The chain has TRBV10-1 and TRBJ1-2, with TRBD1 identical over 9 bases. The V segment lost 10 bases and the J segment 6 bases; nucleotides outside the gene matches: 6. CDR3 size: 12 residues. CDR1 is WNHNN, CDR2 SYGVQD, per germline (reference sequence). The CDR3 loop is CANQQGADGYTF. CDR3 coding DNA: TGCGCCAACCAACAGGGGGCAGATGGCTACACCTTC.

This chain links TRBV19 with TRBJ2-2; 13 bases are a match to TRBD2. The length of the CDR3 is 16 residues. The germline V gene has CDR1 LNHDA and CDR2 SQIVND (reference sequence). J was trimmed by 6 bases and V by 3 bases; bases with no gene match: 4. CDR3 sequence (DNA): TGTGCCAGTAGTATCTTCACTAGCGGGGGGGCCGGGGAGCTGTTTTTT. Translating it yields CASSIFTSGGAGELFF.

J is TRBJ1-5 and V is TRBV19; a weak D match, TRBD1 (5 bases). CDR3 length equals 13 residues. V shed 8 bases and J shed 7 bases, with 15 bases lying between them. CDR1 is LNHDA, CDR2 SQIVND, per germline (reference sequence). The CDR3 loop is CASAAVGGQPQHF. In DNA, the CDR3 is TGTGCCAGTGCCGCGGTGGGGGGACAGCCCCAGCATTTT.

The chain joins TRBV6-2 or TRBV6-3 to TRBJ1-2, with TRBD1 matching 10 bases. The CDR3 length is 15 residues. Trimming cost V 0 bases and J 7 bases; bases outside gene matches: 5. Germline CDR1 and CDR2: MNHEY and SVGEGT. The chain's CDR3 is CASSYSGTGVRGYTF. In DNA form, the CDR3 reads TGTGCCAGCAGTTACTCGGGGACAGGGGTACGTGGCTACACCTTC.

The CDR3 bases are TGTGCCAGCTTGGACAGTTACTCGCTAAAACTGTTTTTT. It encodes CASLDSYSLKLFF. The rearrangement joins TRBV6-5 to TRBJ1-4; perhaps TRBD1 as D (6 bases). The CDR3 totals 13 residues. CDR1 is MNHEY, CDR2 SVGAGI, per germline. Trimming stripped 8 bases from V and 10 bases from J, with 17 bases between.

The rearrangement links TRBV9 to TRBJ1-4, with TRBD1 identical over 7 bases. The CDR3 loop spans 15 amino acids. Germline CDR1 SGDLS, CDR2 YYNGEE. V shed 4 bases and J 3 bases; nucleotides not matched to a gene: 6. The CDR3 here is CASSSRTGPNEKLFF. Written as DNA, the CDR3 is TGTGCCAGCAGCTCGAGGACAGGACCTAATGAAAAACTGTTTTTT.

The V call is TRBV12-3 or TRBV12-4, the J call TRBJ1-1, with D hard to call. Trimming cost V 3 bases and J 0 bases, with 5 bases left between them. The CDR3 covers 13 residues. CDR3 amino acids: CASSFSVNTEAFF. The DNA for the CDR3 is TGTGCCAGCAGTTTCTCCGTGAACACTGAAGCTTTCTTT.

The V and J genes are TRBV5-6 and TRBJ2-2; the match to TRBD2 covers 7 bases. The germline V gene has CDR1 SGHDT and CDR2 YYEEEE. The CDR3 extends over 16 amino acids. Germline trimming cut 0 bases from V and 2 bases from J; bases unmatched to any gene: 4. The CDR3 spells CASSLVWDYNTGELFF. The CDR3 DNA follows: TGTGCCAGCAGCTTGGTATGGGACTACAACACCGGGGAGCTGTTTTTT.

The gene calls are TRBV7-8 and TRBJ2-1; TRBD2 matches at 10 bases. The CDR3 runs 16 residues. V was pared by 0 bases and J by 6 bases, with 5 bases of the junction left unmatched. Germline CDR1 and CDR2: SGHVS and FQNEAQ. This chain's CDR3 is CASSLALAGVFNEQFF. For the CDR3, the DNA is TGTGCCAGCAGCTTAGCTCTAGCGGGGGTCTTCAATGAGCAGTTCTTC.

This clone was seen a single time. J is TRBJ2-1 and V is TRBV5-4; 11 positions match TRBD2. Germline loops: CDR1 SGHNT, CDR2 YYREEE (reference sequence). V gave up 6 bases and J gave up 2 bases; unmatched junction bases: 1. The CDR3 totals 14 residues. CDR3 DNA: TGTGCCAGCAAGACTAGCGGGGCCTACAATGAGCAGTTCTTC. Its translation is CASKTSGAYNEQFF.

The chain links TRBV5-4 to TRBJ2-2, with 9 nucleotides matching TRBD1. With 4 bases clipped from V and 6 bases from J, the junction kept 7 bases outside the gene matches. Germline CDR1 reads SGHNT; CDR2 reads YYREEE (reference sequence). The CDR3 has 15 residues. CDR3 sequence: CASSPGTGSAGELFF. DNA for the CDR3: TGTGCCAGCAGCCCCGGGACAGGGAGCGCCGGGGAGCTGTTTTTT.

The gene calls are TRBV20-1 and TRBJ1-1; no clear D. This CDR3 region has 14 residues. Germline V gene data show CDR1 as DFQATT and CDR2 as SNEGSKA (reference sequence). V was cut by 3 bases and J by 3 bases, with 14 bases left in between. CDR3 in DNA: TGCAGTGCTAGTTCTGAGGGTTTAGACACTGAAGCTTTCTTT. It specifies CSASSEGLDTEAFF.

Here the CDR3 DNA reads TGTGCCAGCAGCCTAGGCGGGGGCGCGAACACCGGGGAGCTGTTTTTT. Translated: CASSLGGGANTGELFF. V and J are TRBV7-2 and TRBJ2-2; maybe TRBD2 (7 bases). The CDR3 runs to 16 residues. V was clipped by 5 bases and J by 0 bases, with 13 bases between them. Germline CDR1 and CDR2: SGHTA and FQGNSA.

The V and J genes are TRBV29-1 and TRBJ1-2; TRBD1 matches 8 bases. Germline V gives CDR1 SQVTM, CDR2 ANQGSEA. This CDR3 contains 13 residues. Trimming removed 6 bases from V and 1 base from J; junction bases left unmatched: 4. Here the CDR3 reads CSVDRGSNYGYTF. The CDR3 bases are TGCAGCGTCGACAGGGGAAGTAACTATGGCTACACCTTC.